This T cell receptor beta chain comes out of a study of blood T cell repertoires in COVID-19. At the level of the study: PBMCs, B-cell-depleted T cells, or T cells were the source of the cDNA or gDNA that made up the material.

Profiled with immunoSEQ multiplex PCR; TCRdb holds only in-frame clones, not every one. The table has approximately 200,000 clones, roughly 84% seen once; the top ten hold 3% to 3.5%. Germline-derived CDR1 and CDR2 are SGHRS and YFSETQ. The CDR3 contains 15 residues. J gave up 0 bases and V 4 bases, and 3 bases lay outside the gene matches. The TCR comes from a woman under 40 who had recovered from COVID-19. Specimen: peripheral blood. J is TRBJ2-3 and V is TRBV5-1; 9 nucleotides line up with TRBD2. CDR3 nucleotides: TGCGCCAGCAGCAGGCTAGCGGGAAGCACAGATACGCAGTATTTT. Amino acids: CASSRLAGSTDTQYF.